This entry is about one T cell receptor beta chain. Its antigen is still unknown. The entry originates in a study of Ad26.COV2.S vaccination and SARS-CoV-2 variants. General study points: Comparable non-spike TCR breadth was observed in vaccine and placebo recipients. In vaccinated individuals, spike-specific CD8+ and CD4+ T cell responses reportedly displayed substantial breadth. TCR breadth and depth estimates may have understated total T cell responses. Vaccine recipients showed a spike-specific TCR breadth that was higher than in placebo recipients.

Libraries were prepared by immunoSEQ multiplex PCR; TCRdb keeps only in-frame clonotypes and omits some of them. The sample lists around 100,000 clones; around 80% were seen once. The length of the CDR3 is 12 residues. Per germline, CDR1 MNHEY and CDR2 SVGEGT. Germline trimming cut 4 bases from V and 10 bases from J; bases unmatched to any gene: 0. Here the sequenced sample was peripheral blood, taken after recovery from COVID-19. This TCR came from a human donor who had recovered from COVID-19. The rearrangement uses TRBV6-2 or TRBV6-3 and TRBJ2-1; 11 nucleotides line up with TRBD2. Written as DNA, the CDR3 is TGTGCCAGCAGTTGGACTAGCGGGGAGCAGTTCTTC. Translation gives CASSWTSGEQFF.